The clone carrying this TCR beta chain has just a few counts. CDR3 length equals 14 residues. Germline values: CDR1 SGHTA, CDR2 FQGNSA. The trim removed 4 bases at V and 7 bases at J, leaving 2 bases unmatched. The data are from a study of blood T cell repertoires in COVID-19. Study background: Some COVID-19 samples were acute and others convalescent; all came from the United States, Italy and Spain. Sample material is recorded as cDNA or gDNA derived from T cells, B-cell-depleted T cells, or PBMCs.

Original processing notes: Reference gene primer amplification gave estimated nucleated cell counts. Using immunoSEQ multiplex PCR, the repertoire was profiled, and TCRdb retains in-frame clones only, with some absent. V, J and clone size are those of that table, while D and trimming were read from the DNA. Of roughly 350,000 clones in the sample, about 85% were seen once. This rearrangement joins TRBV7-2 to TRBJ2-1; 12 positions match TRBD2. The receptor comes from a woman under 30 with acute or convalescent COVID-19. The sequencing input was peripheral blood. For the CDR3, the DNA is TGTGCCAGCAGCTCGACTAGCGGGGGAAATGAGCAGTTCTTC. This translates into CASSSTSGGNEQFF.